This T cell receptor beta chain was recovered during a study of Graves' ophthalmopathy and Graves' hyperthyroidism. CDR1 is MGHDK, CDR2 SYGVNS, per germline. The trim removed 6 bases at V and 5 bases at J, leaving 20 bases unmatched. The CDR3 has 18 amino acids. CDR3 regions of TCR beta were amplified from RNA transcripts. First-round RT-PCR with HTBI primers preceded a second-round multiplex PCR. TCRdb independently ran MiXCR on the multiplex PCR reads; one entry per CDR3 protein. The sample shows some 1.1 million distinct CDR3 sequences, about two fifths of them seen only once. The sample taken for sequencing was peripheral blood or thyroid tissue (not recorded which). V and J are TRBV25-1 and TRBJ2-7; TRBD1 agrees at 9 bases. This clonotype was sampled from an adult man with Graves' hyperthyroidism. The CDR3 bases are TGTGCCAGCAGCTTTCCTCGGGGGTCCCGGGACAGGGACCACGAGCAGTACTTC. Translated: CASSFPRGSRDRDHEQYF.